The source of this T cell receptor (beta chain) is a study of immune cell composition in non-small cell lung cancer. Study-wide background: Lung adenocarcinoma or squamous carcinoma made up most tumours.

Only in-frame clones appear in the TCRdb table, and some are missing; sequencing was by immunoSEQ multiplex PCR. The sample holds approximately 15,000 clones, over 70% seen once. The CDR3 length is 16 residues. Trimming took 0 bases from V and 4 from J; bases not matched to a gene: 7. Per the germline V gene, CDR1 is SGDLS and CDR2 is YYNGEE. Details on this clone: The antigen is not known.

Findings of the study overall: TIL tumour reactivity correlated with maximal tumour-associated clone frequency in adenocarcinoma. Shared sequences between tumour-reactive and dominant in vivo clones were not proven. Top 10 clone scores and clonality were higher in squamous than adenocarcinoma.

Sequenced sample: lung tumor tissue. J is TRBJ2-5 and V is TRBV9; 9 positions agree with TRBD2. This clonotype was obtained from a human donor with non-small cell lung cancer. CDR3 sequence reads: CASSVGLSGRPETQYF. The CDR3 DNA follows: TGTGCCAGCAGCGTAGGCCTGAGCGGGAGGCCAGAGACCCAGTACTTC.